These 23 T cell receptor beta chains were all obtained from the same sample, sequenced in a study of shared T cell receptors in the human thymus. Repertoires were generated with immunoSEQ multiplex PCR, while TCRdb's copy carries only in-frame clones and drops some. Here the sample spans some 760,000 clones, over 75% being singletons. The same sample was also studied in work on human thymus T cells.

What was sequenced was thymocytes. The receptors stem from a girl in the first two years of life with a congenital heart defect.

Only a few counts were recorded for this clone. The genes are TRBV27 and TRBJ1-2; 10 positions agree with TRBD1. The CDR3 has 14 residues. Germline CDR1 MNHEY, CDR2 SMNVEV (reference sequence). After removal of 6 bases from V and 4 bases from J, the junction contained 5 bases not matched to a gene. The CDR3 region is CASRPGQGIYGYTF. As DNA, the CDR3 is TGTGCCAGCAGACCGGGACAGGGGATCTATGGCTACACCTTC.

The V call is TRBV28, the J call TRBJ1-5, with TRBD1 matching 7 bases. Per germline, CDR1 MDHEN and CDR2 SYDVKM. V was pared by 3 bases and J by 3 bases, with 8 bases of the junction left unmatched. CDR3 length: 16 amino acids. The CDR3 here is CASSFPGGRDNQPQHF. The CDR3 DNA is TGTGCCAGCAGTTTCCCAGGGGGGCGCGACAATCAGCCCCAGCATTTT.

The genes are TRBV6-5 and TRBJ2-1; 7 bases align to TRBD2. Germline lookup yields CDR1 MNHEY and CDR2 SVGAGI. The CDR3 sequence is 11 residues long. Germline trimming cut 5 bases from V and 10 bases from J; bases unmatched to any gene: 2. The CDR3 nucleotides are TGTGCCAGCAGTCTTAGCGGGGAGCAGTTCTTC. Translation gives CASSLSGEQFF.

The V and J genes are TRBV2 and TRBJ2-5, with TRBD1 as a possible D gene (6 bases). V was clipped by 1 base and J by 7 bases, with 31 bases between them. The CDR3 contains 20 residues. From germline, CDR1 is SNHLY and CDR2 FYNNEI. This CDR3 reads CASSEVDWEQGNCLGVTQYF. CDR3 in DNA: TGTGCCAGCAGTGAAGTCGATTGGGAACAGGGTAACTGCCTAGGGGTGACCCAGTACTTC. Complete variable domain (other parts from reference TRBV2 and TRBJ2-5): EPEVTQTPSHQVTQMGQEVILRCVPISNHLYFYWYRQILGQKVEFLVSFYNNEISEKSEIFDDQFSVERPDGSNFTLKIRSTKLEDSAMYFCASSEVDWEQGNCLGVTQYFGPGTRLLVL.

The chain uses TRBV5-8 and TRBJ1-5; D remains ambiguous. The CDR3 covers 14 residues. The germline V gene has CDR1 SGHTS and CDR2 YDEGEE. Trimming removed 4 bases at V and 7 bases at J, with 15 bases between. CDR3 region: CASSPWPPGQPQHF. CDR3 nucleotides: TGTGCCAGCAGCCCTTGGCCCCCGGGGCAGCCCCAGCATTTT.

The chain is built from TRBV12-5 and TRBJ1-2, with TRBD1 matching over 8 bases. Losses at the gene ends were 1 base for V and 0 bases for J; bases not matched to a gene: 4. Germline V gives CDR1 LGHNT, CDR2 FRNRAP. CDR3 length: 16 residues. The CDR3 here is CASGLGRTGPNYGYTF. The CDR3 nucleotides read TGTGCTAGTGGTTTGGGAAGGACAGGGCCTAACTATGGCTACACCTTC.

V and J are TRBV9 and TRBJ2-2, with D perhaps TRBD1 (6 bases). V was trimmed by 3 bases and J by 6 bases, leaving 15 bases between them. Germline V gene lookup returns CDR1 SGDLS and CDR2 YYNGEE. The CDR3 length is 15 residues. CDR3 in amino acids: CASSEQGYEAGELFF. Written as DNA, the CDR3 is TGTGCCAGCAGCGAACAGGGATACGAGGCCGGGGAGCTGTTTTTT.

The rearrangement uses TRBV9 and TRBJ2-2, with 8 nucleotides matching TRBD1. Per the germline V gene, CDR1 is SGDLS and CDR2 is YYNGEE. The CDR3 is 20 residues long. Germline trimming cut 4 bases from V and 6 bases from J; bases unmatched to any gene: 23. CDR3 region: CASSTNWRTGPMGGPGELFF. The CDR3, as DNA: TGTGCCAGCAGCACCAACTGGAGGACAGGGCCGATGGGAGGCCCCGGGGAGCTGTTTTTT. Together with reference TRBV9 and TRBJ2-2, the CDR3 gives the full variable domain: DSGVTQTPKHLITATGQRVTLRCSPRSGDLSVYWYQQSLDQGLQFLIQYYNGEERAKGNILERFSAQQFPDLHSELNLSSLELGDSALYFCASSTNWRTGPMGGPGELFFGEGSRLTVL.

The chain links TRBV5-5 to TRBJ2-3, with 7 bases that match TRBD1. The length of the CDR3 is 13 residues. V lost 3 bases and J lost 6; bases outside the gene matches: 4. CDR1 SGHKS and CDR2 YYEKEE come from the germline V gene (reference sequence). DNA for the CDR3: TGTGCCAGCAGCTCAAACAGGGGTGATACGCAGTATTTT. Its protein is CASSSNRGDTQYF.

This chain links TRBV6-5 with TRBJ1-2; no definite D call. V lost 2 bases and J lost 5, with 9 bases in between. The CDR3 loop spans 13 amino acids. Per germline, CDR1 MNHEY and CDR2 SVGAGI. The CDR3 is CASSYHAQYGYTF. The CDR3 bases are TGTGCCAGCAGTTACCACGCGCAATATGGCTACACCTTC.

This clone came up once. The rearrangement uses TRBV5-1 and TRBJ2-2; the match to TRBD1 covers 8 bases. Germline values: CDR1 SGHRS, CDR2 YFSETQ. The CDR3 is 16 residues long. V lost 0 bases, J lost 4 bases, and 5 bases stayed unmatched. The CDR3: CASSLGQGPPTGELFF. As DNA, the CDR3 is TGCGCCAGCAGCTTGGGACAGGGGCCCCCCACCGGGGAGCTGTTTTTT.

The chain's CDR3 is CASRRGQGMNQPQHF. In DNA form, the CDR3 reads TGTGCCAGCAGGAGAGGACAGGGTATGAATCAGCCCCAGCATTTT. V gene TRBV6-1 combines with J gene TRBJ1-5; 8 bases fit TRBD1. The V segment lost 6 bases and the J segment 4 bases; nucleotides outside the gene matches: 8. Germline values: CDR1 MNHNS, CDR2 SASEGT. The CDR3 is 15 residues long.

V gene TRBV4-3 combines with J gene TRBJ1-3, with D tentatively TRBD1 (5 bases). The CDR3 contains 17 residues. V lost 4 bases and J 2 bases, leaving 18 bases between the germline ends. In germline, CDR1 is LGHNA, CDR2 YSLEER. In DNA form, the CDR3 reads TGCGCCAGCAGCCGAGGTCCCCCCAGGGTACCTGGAAACACCATATATTTT. It encodes CASSRGPPRVPGNTIYF.

The chain carries TRBV6-6 and TRBJ2-3, with a possible D match to TRBD1 (6 bases). The CDR3 sequence is 12 residues long. Germline lookup yields CDR1 MNHNY and CDR2 SVGAGI (reference sequence). Trimming took 5 bases from V and 6 from J, leaving 9 bases between them. The CDR3 sequence is CASSDTGDTQYF. CDR3 nucleotides: TGTGCCAGCAGTGATACAGGGGATACGCAGTATTTT.

The chain is built from TRBV7-2 and TRBJ1-1, with a possible D match to TRBD1 (6 bases). Germline CDR1 is SGHTA and CDR2 is FQGNSA. V was clipped by 3 bases and J by 0 bases, with 17 bases between them. The CDR3 runs to 17 residues. CDR3 amino acids: CASSLGGAGRVNTEAFF. CDR3 DNA: TGTGCCAGCAGCTTGGGGGGGGCTGGTCGCGTGAACACTGAAGCTTTCTTT.

The genes are TRBV2 and TRBJ2-3; 10 bases line up with TRBD2. Germline V CDR1 and CDR2: SNHLY, FYNNEI. CDR3 length: 16 residues. After removal of 10 bases from V and 4 bases from J, the junction contained 14 bases not matched to a gene. For the CDR3, the DNA is TGTGCCACCCCGGGGGTGTTAGCGGGGGGCGCAGATACGCAGTATTTT. It specifies CATPGVLAGGADTQYF.

This clone was recorded once. This rearrangement joins TRBV16 to TRBJ1-2; 7 nucleotides match TRBD1. The germline V gene has CDR1 KGHSY and CDR2 FQNENV. V was pared by 4 bases and J by 4 bases, with 6 bases of the junction left unmatched. CDR3 length equals 14 residues. CDR3 protein: CASSLFYRGYGYTF. The CDR3 DNA follows: TGTGCCAGCAGCCTATTCTACAGGGGCTATGGCTACACCTTC.

The chain is built from TRBV7-6 and TRBJ2-1, with TRBD2 identical over 8 bases. Per germline, CDR1 SGHVS and CDR2 FNYEAQ. Trimming cost V 3 bases and J 8 bases; bases outside gene matches: 9. This CDR3 is 15 amino acids long. This CDR3 reads CASSLGRGGWDEQFF. The CDR3 DNA reads as TGTGCCAGCAGCTTGGGTCGGGGGGGCTGGGATGAGCAGTTCTTC.

V gene TRBV6-4 combines with J gene TRBJ1-1, with D possibly TRBD1 on 5 matching bases. The CDR3 has 12 amino acids. With 6 bases removed from V and 2 bases from J, the gap between germline ends came to 7 bases. CDR1 and CDR2 from the germline V gene are MRHNA and SNTAGT. CDR3 in DNA: TGTGCCAGCAGGGGGCCCAACACTGAAGCTTTCTTT. Encoded protein: CASRGPNTEAFF.

V usage is TRBV10-3 and J usage is TRBJ2-5, with TRBD1 as a possible D gene (6 bases). This CDR3 region has 14 residues. V lost 8 bases and J lost 4, with 17 bases in between. CDR1 ENHRY and CDR2 SYGVKD come from the germline V gene. The chain's CDR3 is CAIHDRLIRETQYF. In DNA form, the CDR3 reads TGTGCCATCCACGACAGGTTAATAAGAGAGACCCAGTACTTC.

This clone was found a few times. J is TRBJ2-7 and V is TRBV2; D is uncertain. Germline V lookup: CDR1 SNHLY, CDR2 FYNNEI. The CDR3 spans 12 residues. V was pared by 9 bases and J by 7 bases, with 16 bases between. The CDR3 nucleotides are TGTGCCAGAAAACTGATGACGGGTGAGCAGTACTTC. Protein product: CARKLMTGEQYF. Combining the CDR3 with reference TRBV2 and TRBJ2-7 gives the whole variable domain EPEVTQTPSHQVTQMGQEVILRCVPISNHLYFYWYRQILGQKVEFLVSFYNNEISEKSEIFDDQFSVERPDGSNFTLKIRSTKLEDSAMYFCARKLMTGEQYFGPGTRLTVT.

This clone was seen a handful of times. This chain connects TRBV19 to TRBJ1-2; weak D call: TRBD1 (5 bases). Trimming left V 4 bases short and J 9 bases short, with 30 bases between. The germline CDR1 and CDR2 sequences are LNHDA and SQIVND (reference sequence). The CDR3 has 18 residues. The CDR3 DNA follows: TGTGCCAGTAGTAGGCCCGGACATGGCATGGGTGGTCCTCCTTGCTACACCTTC. Encoded protein: CASSRPGHGMGGPPCYTF.

CDR3 sequence (DNA): TGTGCCAGCAGTCCCCGGTATAGTAACTACGAGCAGTACTTC. Translated, it gives CASSPRYSNYEQYF. The chain links TRBV6-5 to TRBJ2-7; unclear D gene. The CDR3 runs 14 residues. V was shortened by 5 bases and J by 3 bases, with 14 bases between the two germline ends. CDR1 is MNHEY and CDR2 is SVGAGI in the germline V gene.